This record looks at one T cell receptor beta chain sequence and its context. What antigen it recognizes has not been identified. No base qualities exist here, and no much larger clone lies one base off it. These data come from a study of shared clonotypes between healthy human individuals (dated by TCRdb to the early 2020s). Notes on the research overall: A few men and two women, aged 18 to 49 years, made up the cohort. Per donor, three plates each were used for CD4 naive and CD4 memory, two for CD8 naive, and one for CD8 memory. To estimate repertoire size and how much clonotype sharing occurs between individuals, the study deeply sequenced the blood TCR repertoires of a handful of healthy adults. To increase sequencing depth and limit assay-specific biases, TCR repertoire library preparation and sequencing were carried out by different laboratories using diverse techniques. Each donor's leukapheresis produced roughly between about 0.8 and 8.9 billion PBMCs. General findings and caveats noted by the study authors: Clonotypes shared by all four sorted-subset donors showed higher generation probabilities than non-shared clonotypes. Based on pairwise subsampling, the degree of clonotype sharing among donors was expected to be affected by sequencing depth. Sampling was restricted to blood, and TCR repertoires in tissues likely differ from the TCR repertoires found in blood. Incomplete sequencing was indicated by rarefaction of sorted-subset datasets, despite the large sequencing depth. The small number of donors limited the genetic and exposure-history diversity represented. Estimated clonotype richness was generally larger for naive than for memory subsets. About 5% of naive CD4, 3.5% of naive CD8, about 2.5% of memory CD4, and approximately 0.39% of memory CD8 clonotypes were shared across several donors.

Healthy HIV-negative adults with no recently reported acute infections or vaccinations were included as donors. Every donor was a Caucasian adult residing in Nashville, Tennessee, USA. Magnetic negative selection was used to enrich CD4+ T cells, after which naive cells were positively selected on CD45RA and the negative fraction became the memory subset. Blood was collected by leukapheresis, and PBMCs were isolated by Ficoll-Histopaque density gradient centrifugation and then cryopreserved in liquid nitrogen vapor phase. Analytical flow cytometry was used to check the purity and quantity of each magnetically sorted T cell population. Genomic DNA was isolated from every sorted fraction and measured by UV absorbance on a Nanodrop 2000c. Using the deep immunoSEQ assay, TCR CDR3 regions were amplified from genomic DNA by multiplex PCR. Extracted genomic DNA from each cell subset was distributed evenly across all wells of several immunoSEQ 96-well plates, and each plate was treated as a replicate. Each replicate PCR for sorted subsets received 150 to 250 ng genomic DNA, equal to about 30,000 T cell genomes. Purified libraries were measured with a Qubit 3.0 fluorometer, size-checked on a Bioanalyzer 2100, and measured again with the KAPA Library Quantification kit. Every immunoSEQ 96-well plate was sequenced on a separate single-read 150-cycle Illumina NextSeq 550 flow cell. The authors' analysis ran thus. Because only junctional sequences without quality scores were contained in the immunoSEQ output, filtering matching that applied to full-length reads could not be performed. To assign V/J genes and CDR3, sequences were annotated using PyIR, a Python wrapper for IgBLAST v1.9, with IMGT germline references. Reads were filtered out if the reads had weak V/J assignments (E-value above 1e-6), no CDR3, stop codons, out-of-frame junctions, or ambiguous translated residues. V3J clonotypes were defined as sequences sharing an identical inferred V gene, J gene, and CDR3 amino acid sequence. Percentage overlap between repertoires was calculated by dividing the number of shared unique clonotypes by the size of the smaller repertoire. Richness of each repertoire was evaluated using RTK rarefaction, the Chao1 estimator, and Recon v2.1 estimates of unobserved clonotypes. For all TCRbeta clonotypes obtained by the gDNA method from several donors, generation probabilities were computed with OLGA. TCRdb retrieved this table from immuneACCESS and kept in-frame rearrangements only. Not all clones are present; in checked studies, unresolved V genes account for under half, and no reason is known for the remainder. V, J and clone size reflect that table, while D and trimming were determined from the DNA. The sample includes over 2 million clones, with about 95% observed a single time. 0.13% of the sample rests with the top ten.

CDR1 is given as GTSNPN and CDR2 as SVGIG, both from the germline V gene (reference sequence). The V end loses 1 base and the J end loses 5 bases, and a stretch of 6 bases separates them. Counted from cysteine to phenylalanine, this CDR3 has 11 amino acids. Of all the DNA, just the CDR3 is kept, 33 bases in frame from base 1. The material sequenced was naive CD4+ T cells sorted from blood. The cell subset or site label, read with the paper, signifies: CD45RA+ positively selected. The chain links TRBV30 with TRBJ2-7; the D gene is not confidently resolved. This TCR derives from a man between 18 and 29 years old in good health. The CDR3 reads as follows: CAWSAENEQYF. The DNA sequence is TGTGCCTGGAGTGCCGAGAACGAGCAGTACTTC. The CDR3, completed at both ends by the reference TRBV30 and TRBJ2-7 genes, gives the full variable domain SQTIHQWPATLVQPVGSPLSLECTVEGTSNPNLYWYRQAAGRGLQLLFYSVGIGQISSEVPQNLSASRPQDRQFILSSKKLLLSDSGFYLCAWSAENEQYFGPGTRLTVT.